These T cell receptor beta chains were read from a single sample in a study of blood T cell repertoires in COVID-19. The data were produced by immunoSEQ multiplex PCR, yet TCRdb's version contains in-frame clones alone and is incomplete. The profile shows around 250,000 clones, roughly 86% of them singletons. Sequencing input: peripheral blood. All receptors derive from a man older than 75 with acute or convalescent COVID-19. Both conserved end residues are trimmed from each CDR3. D genes are given only for firm matches.

d_gene,j_gene,v_gene,CDR3aa
.,TRBJ1-5,TRBV24-1,ATSDGTRGSNQPQH
.,TRBJ1-5,TRBV28,ASTRITSSNQPQH
.,TRBJ1-2,TRBV7-9,ASSLARQAGGYT
TRBD2,TRBJ2-7,TRBV6-2/TRBV6-3,ASSSGTSGRDEQY
.,TRBJ2-7,TRBV6-2/TRBV6-3,ASSYRQGTYEQY
.,TRBJ1-1,TRBV28,ASSSPAEAF
.,TRBJ1-2,TRBV19,ASSIAGQGGGYT
.,TRBJ1-3,TRBV3-1/TRBV3-2,ASRQALGNTIY
.,TRBJ1-1,TRBV7-6,ASSPMTEGNTEAF
.,TRBJ1-2,TRBV6-5,ASSRGFRGYT
.,TRBJ1-4,TRBV7-9,ASSQLRTTNEKLF
.,TRBJ1-2,TRBV2,ASSAGNYGYT
.,TRBJ1-3,TRBV9,ASSVGDSSGNTIY
.,TRBJ2-1,TRBV7-8,ASSRIEEQF
TRBD1,TRBJ1-2,TRBV27,ASSLGTGVGYT
TRBD1,TRBJ1-1,TRBV5-1,ASSLDGGTGARNTEAF
TRBD1,TRBJ2-7,TRBV19,ASSIKQGYEQY
.,TRBJ1-5,TRBV19,ASIATGYSNQPQH
TRBD1,TRBJ2-5,TRBV9,ASSSRQGGIRETQY
.,TRBJ1-4,TRBV27,ASSLSRRGNEKLF
.,TRBJ1-1,TRBV11-2,ASSLGPFEAF
.,TRBJ1-1,TRBV12-3/TRBV12-4,ASSLGRREAF
.,TRBJ1-1,TRBV4-2,ASSRSGFEAF
TRBD1,TRBJ1-1,TRBV6-5,ASSLGQANTEAF
TRBD1,TRBJ2-2,TRBV7-2,ASSLDPTGTANTGELF
TRBD1,TRBJ2-3,TRBV9,ASSEGQAFSDTQY
TRBD2,TRBJ2-5,TRBV7-2,ASSLGKGLAGGFQETQY
.,TRBJ2-7,TRBV18,ASSIPGSYEQY
.,TRBJ2-3,TRBV6-1,ASSERGGGGDTQY
TRBD1,TRBJ2-1,TRBV11-3,ASSLEVTGGTYNEQF
.,TRBJ1-2,TRBV3-1/TRBV3-2,ASALQANYGYT
.,TRBJ1-1,TRBV10-3,AISDPGGPEAF
.,TRBJ1-2,TRBV4-2,ASSPAKGNSPQSYGYT
TRBD1,TRBJ2-3,TRBV19,ASRYDRGIADTQY
.,TRBJ1-1,TRBV7-9,ASSHGGNTEAF
TRBD1,TRBJ2-7,TRBV5-1,ASSRSQGSRNEQY
.,TRBJ2-7,TRBV7-3,ASSLDQGGEQY
TRBD1,TRBJ2-2,TRBV29-1,SAGQGGAGELF
.,TRBJ1-1,TRBV19,ASSFQGPTEAF
.,TRBJ1-1,TRBV10-3,AISEAGKTEAF
TRBD2,TRBJ2-7,TRBV27,ASRSTGLADSYEQY
.,TRBJ1-1,TRBV6-5,AGHQQANTEAF
.,TRBJ1-2,TRBV18,ASSPDGGLNYGYT
TRBD1,TRBJ1-4,TRBV18,ASSPLGTVATNEKLF
TRBD2,TRBJ2-3,TRBV18,ASSRGTSGTDTQY
.,TRBJ1-2,TRBV29-1,SVDPETGGNGYT
TRBD2,TRBJ2-3,TRBV3-1/TRBV3-2,ASSLSGRFDTQY
.,TRBJ1-1,TRBV2,ASSFTGFEAF
TRBD2,TRBJ2-5,TRBV7-9,ASSYGTSGRAGETQY
TRBD1,TRBJ2-2,TRBV29-1,SVQGSYTGELF